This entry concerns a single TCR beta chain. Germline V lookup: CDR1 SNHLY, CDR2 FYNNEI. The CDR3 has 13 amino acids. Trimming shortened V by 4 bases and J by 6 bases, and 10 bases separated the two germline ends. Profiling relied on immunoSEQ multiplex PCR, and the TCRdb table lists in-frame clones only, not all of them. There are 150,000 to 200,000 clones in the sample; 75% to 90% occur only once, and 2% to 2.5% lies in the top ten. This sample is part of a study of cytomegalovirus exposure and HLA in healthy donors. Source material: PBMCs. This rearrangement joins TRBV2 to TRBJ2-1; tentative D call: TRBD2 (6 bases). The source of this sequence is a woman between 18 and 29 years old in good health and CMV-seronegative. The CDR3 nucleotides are TGTGCCAGCAGTGGCGGGGTTCTCAATGAGCAGTTCTTC. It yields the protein CASSGGVLNEQFF.